What follows is one T cell receptor (beta chain) and its context. This CDR3 is also generated by other DNA sequences in the sample. The CDR3 loop spans 14 amino acids. In germline, CDR1 is SGHTA, CDR2 FQGNSA. Trimming removed 1 base from V and 1 base from J, with 5 bases in between. Original methodology: Reference gene primer amplification gave estimated nucleated cell counts. Profiled with immunoSEQ multiplex PCR; TCRdb holds only in-frame clones, not every one. V and J calls and clone size are as listed in that table; D and trimming were resolved from the DNA. The sample lists about 44,000 clones, more than 65% occurring once. These data originate in a study of blood T cell repertoires in COVID-19. Study summary: The samples span acute and convalescent COVID-19 from the United States, Italy and Spain. PBMCs, B-cell-depleted T cells, or T cells provided the cDNA or gDNA that made up the material.

Sequenced: peripheral blood. This TCR was recovered from a man aged 80 or over with acute or convalescent COVID-19. This chain links TRBV7-2 with TRBJ1-5; D gene uncertain. The CDR3 reads CASSLGLSNQPQHF. CDR3 DNA sequence: TGTGCCAGCAGCTTAGGACTGAGCAATCAGCCCCAGCATTTT. Looking up the rest from reference TRBV7-2 and TRBJ1-5 gives the full variable domain: GAGVSQSPSNKVTEKGKDVELRCDPISGHTALYWYRQSLGQGLEFLIYFQGNSAPDKSGLPSDRFSAERTGGSVSTLTIQRTQQEDSAVYLCASSLGLSNQPQHFGDGTRLSIL.